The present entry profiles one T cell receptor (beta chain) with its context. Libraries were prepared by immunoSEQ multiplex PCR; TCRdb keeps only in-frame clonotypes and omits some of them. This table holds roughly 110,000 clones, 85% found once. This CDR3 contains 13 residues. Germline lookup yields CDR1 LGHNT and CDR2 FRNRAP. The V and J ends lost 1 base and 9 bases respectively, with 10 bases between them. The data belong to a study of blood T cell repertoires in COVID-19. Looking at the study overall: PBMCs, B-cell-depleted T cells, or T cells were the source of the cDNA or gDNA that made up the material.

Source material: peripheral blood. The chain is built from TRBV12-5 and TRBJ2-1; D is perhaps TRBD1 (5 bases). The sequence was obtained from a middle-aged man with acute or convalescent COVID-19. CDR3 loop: CASGLGRQREQFF. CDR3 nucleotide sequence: TGTGCTAGTGGTTTGGGCAGACAGCGTGAGCAGTTCTTC.